This T cell receptor beta chain came from a study of OX40 agonist ivuxolimab in advanced cancers. Study-wide context: Males comprised 82.7% of the group, whose mean age was approximately 60 years (range roughly 23 to 80).

Data came from immunoSEQ multiplex PCR; TCRdb stores just in-frame clones and leaves some out. The sample records roughly 60,000 clones, 86% being singletons. Germline CDR1 MDHEN, CDR2 SYDVKM. The V end lost 5 bases, the J end lost 3 bases, and 7 bases lay between the germline ends. CDR3 length equals 12 residues. Patients were excluded for autoimmune disease history or systemic immunosuppression. The chain uses TRBV28 and TRBJ1-1; no firm D call. The TCR sequence derives from an adult with an advanced solid tumor such as melanoma, head and neck, liver or kidney cancer. The input for sequencing was CD4+ or CD8+ T cells sorted from blood, taken in a trial of the OX40 agonist ivuxolimab. CDR3 sequence: CASSGPYTEAFF. DNA of the CDR3: TGTGCCAGCAGTGGCCCGTACACTGAAGCTTTCTTT.